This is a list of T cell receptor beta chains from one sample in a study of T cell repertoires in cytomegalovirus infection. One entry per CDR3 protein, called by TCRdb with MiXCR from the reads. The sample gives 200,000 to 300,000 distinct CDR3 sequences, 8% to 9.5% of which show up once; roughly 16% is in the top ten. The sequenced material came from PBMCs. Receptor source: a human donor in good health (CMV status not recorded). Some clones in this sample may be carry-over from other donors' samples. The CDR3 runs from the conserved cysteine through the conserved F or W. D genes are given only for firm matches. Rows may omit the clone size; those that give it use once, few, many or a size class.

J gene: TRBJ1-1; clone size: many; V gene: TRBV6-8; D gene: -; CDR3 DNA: TGTGCCAGCAGTTCTTTCCGGGGGTGGAACACTGAAGCTTTCTTT; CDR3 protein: CASSSFRGWNTEAFF
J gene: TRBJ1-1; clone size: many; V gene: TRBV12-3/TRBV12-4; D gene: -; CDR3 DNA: TGTGCCAGCAGTTTGAGGGACCCGGGGGCACGAGTGGGCACTGAAGCTTTCTTT; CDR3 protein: CASSLRDPGARVGTEAFF
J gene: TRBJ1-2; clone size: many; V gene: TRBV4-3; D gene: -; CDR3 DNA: TGCGCCAGCAGCCAAGAGGCAAGACAGTATGGCTACACCTTC; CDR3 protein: CASSQEARQYGYTF
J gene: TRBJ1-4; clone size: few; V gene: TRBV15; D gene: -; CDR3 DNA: TGTGCCACCAGCACAGATGACCGGGACGTCTTCGAAAAACTGTTTTTT; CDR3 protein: CATSTDDRDVFEKLFF
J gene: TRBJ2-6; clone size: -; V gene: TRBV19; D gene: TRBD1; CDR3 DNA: TGTGCCAGTAGCACAGGGGGCGTTGGGGCCAACGTCCTGACTTTC; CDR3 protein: CASSTGGVGANVLTF
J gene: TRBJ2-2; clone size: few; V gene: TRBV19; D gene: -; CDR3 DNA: TGTGCCAGTACAACGCAGGTCGCCGGGGAGCTGTTTTTT; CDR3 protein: CASTTQVAGELFF
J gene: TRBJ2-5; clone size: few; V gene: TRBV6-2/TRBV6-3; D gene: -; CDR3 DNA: TGTGCCAGCAGTTACCTGGGGGGCCCCCAAGAGACCCAGTACTTC; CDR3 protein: CASSYLGGPQETQYF
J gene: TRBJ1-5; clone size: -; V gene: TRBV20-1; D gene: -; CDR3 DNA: TGCAGTGCCCTCCCCCGAGACAGACCAAATCAGCCCCAGCATTTT; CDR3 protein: CSALPRDRPNQPQHF
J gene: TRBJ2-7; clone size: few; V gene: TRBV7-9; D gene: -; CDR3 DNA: TGTGCCAGCAGCCCGCCCGGGGCCGCTGCCTACGAGCAGTACTTC; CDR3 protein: CASSPPGAAAYEQYF
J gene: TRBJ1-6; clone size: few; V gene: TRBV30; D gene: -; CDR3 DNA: TGTGCCTGCCCCCGTCTGGGCCCGAAGAGTGATTCACCCCTCCACTTT; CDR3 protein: CACPRLGPKSDSPLHF
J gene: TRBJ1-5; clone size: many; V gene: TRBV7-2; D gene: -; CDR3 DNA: TGTGCCAGCAGCCGCCGGGGGGGCAATCAGCCCCAGCATTTT; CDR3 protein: CASSRRGGNQPQHF
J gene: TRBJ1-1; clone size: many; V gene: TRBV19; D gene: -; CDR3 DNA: TGTGCCAGTAGTCCCCGAGGGGGTGGGGACACTGAAGCTTTCTTT; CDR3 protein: CASSPRGGGDTEAFF
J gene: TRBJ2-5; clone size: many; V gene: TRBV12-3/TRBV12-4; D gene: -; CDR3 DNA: TGTGCCAGCAGTACCTGGACAGCCCTTCCGTACCAAGAGACCCAGTACTTC; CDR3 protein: CASSTWTALPYQETQYF
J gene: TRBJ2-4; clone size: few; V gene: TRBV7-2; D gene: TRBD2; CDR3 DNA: TGTGCCAGCAGCTTAGCAGGAATAGCGGGGAGCCTAGAAAACATTCAGTACTTC; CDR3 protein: CASSLAGIAGSLENIQYF
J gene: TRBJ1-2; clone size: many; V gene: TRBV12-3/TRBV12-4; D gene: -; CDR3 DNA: TGTGCCAGCAGTTTTCGGGGCGGTGCTCTCTATGGCTACACCTTC; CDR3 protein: CASSFRGGALYGYTF
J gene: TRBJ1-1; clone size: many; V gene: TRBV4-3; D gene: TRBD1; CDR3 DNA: TGCGCCAGCAGCCCACAACCAGGGGGCGTCGGGAACACTGAAGCTTTCTTT; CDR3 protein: CASSPQPGGVGNTEAFF
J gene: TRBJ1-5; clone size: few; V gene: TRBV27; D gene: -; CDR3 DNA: TGTGCCAGCAGTTTACAATCAGGGAATCAACCTCAGCCCCAGCATTTT; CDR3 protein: CASSLQSGNQPQPQHF
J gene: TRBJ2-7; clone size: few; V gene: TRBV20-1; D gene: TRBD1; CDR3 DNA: TGCAGTGCTAGAGCTTGGGACAGGGGCTACGAGCAGTACTTC; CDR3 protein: CSARAWDRGYEQYF
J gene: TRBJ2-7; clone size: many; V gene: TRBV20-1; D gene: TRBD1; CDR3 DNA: TGCAGTGCTAGTGACAGGGAGACCTTACAGGGGTCGAACGAGCAGTACTTC; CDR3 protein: CSASDRETLQGSNEQYF
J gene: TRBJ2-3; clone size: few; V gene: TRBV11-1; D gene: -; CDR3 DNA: TGTGCCAGCAGCTTCCCTCGAGCGGGTGTCACAGATACGCAGTATTTT; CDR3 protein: CASSFPRAGVTDTQYF
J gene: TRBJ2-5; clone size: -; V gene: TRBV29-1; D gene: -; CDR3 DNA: TGCAGCGTTGTGTTCTCAAGGGAGGGGGCCCAGTACTTC; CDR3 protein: CSVVFSREGAQYF
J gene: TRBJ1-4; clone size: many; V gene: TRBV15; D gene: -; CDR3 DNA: TGTGCCACCAGCAGAGATGGCCCCCGGTTCGTCAGGGAGGGTGAAAAACTGTTTTTT; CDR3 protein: CATSRDGPRFVREGEKLFF
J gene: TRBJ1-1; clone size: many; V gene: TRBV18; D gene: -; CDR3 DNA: TGTGCCAGCTCACCAACGCGAGACACTGAAGCTTTCTTT; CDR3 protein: CASSPTRDTEAFF
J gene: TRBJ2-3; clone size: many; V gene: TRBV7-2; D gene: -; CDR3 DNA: TGTGCCAGCAGCTTATGGAGGGGGCAAACAGATACGCAGTATTTT; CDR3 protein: CASSLWRGQTDTQYF
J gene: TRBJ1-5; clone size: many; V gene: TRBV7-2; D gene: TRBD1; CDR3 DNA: TGTGCCAGCAGCTCGGGACAGTACAATCAGCCCCAGCATTTT; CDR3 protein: CASSSGQYNQPQHF
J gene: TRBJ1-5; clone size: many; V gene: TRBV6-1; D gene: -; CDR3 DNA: TGTGCCAGCAAAGGAATTAATAGCAATCAGCCCCAGCATTTT; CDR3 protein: CASKGINSNQPQHF
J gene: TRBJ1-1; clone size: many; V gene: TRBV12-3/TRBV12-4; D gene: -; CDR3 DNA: TGTGCCAGCAGTTTAGCGGGGGTGAAGGCTTTCTTT; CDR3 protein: CASSLAGVKAFF
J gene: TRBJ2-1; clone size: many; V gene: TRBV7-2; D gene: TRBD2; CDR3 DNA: TGTGCCAGCAGCCTTCGGGTAGCGGGGAGGAATGAGCAGTTCTTC; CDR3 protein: CASSLRVAGRNEQFF
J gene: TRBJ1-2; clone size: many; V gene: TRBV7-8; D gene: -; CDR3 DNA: TGTGCCAGCAGCTTAGAGGGGGGCCGGGGGAACTATGGCTACACCTTC; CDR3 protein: CASSLEGGRGNYGYTF
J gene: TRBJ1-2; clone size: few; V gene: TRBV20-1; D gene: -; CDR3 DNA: TGCAGTGCTAGCCCACAGGGCCGGGGCTACACCTTC; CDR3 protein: CSASPQGRGYTF
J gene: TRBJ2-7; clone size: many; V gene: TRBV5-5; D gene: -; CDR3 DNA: TGTGCCAGCAGCTTGGCCGGAGAGGGCAGGGAGGTATGGGGCTACGAGCAGTACTTC; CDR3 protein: CASSLAGEGREVWGYEQYF
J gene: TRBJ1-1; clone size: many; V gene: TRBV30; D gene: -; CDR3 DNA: TGTGCCTGGGGGGGACCTCCGGCGAATGAAGCTTTCTTT; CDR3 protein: CAWGGPPANEAFF
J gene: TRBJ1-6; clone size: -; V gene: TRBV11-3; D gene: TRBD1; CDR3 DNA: TGTGCCAGCAGCTTAAGCCCTGGACAGGGAGGTTCACCCCTCCACTTT; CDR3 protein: CASSLSPGQGGSPLHF
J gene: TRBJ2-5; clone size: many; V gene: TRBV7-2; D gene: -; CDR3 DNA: TGTGCCAGCAGCCCAGACTATCAGGGAACCCAGTACTTC; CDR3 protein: CASSPDYQGTQYF
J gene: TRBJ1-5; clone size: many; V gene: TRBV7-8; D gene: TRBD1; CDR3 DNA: TGTGCCAGCAGCTTAGGTGTCCGGGACAGCGACCAGCCCCAGCATTTT; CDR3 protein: CASSLGVRDSDQPQHF
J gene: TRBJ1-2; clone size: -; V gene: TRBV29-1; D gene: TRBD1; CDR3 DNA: TGCAGCGTGACAGGGACAGGGGCTGGCTACACCTTC; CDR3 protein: CSVTGTGAGYTF
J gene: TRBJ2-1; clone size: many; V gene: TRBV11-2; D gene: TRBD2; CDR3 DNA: TGTGCCAGCAGCTTAGATCGGTCTCGCGCCGGGAGGGTTGAGCAGTTCTTC; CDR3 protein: CASSLDRSRAGRVEQFF
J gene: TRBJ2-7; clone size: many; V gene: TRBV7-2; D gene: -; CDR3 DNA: TGTGCCAGCAGCTTACGCCAGGGTAGTGACGAGCAGTACTTC; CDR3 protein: CASSLRQGSDEQYF
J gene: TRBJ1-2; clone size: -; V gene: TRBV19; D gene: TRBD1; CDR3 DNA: TGTGCCAGTAGTTACCTCACAGGGGGCCATGGCTACACCTTC; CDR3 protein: CASSYLTGGHGYTF
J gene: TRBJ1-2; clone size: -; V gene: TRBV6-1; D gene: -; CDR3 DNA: TGTGCCAGCAGTCACCAGACAGGACCGTCGGGCTACACCTTC; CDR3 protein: CASSHQTGPSGYTF
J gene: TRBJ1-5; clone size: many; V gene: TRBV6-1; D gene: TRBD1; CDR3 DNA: TGTGCCAGCAGTGAAGCACAGGGGGCGGGACAGCCCCAGCATTTT; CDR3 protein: CASSEAQGAGQPQHF
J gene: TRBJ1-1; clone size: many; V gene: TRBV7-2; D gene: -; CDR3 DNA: TGTGCCAGCAGCTTAGTCGTTGGAGTTTACACTGAAGCTTTCTTT; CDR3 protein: CASSLVVGVYTEAFF
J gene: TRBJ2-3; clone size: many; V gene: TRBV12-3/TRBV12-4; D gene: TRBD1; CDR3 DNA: TGTGCCAGCAGCCGACCTGAAGGACAGGGACCAGATACGCAGTATTTT; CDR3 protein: CASSRPEGQGPDTQYF
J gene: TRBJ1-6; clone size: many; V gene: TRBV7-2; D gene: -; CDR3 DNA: TGTGCCAGCAGCTCCCTGAATTCACCCCTCCACTTT; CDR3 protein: CASSSLNSPLHF
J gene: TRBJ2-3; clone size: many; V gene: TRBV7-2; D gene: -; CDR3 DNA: TGTGCCAGCAGCTTTGGAGATACGCAGTATTTT; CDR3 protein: CASSFGDTQYF
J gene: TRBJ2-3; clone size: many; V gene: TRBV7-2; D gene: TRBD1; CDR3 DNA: TGTGCCAGCAGCTTAGGACAGGGGCCAAGCACAGATACGCAGTATTTT; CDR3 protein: CASSLGQGPSTDTQYF
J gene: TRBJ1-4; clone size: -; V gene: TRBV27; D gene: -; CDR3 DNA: TGTGCCAGCAGTGAAAGGAGAGGTGAAAAACTGTTTTTT; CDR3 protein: CASSERRGEKLFF